Listed here is a single TCR beta chain. The antigen is not known. These data belong to a study of graft-versus-host responses after intestinal transplantation. Across the study: Recipients got multivisceral, liver-intestinal, or isolated intestinal transplants. Among the recipients, all got anti-thymocyte globulin induction and then tacrolimus and steroids for approximately 3 years.

There are 14 residues in the CDR3. The V gene lost 5 bases and the J gene lost 4 bases, with 12 bases spanning the gap. In germline, CDR1 is MNHEY, CDR2 SVGAGI. Sequencing used immunoSEQ multiplex PCR; TCRdb keeps in-frame clones, though not all of them. The sample has about 59,000 clones; around 92% are singletons. J is TRBJ2-4 and V is TRBV6-5; weak D call: TRBD2 (5 bases). This receptor was obtained from a human donor who was the organ donor for an intestinal transplant. The sample was unstimulated CD4+ T cells sorted from spleen or lymph node cells, taken before transplant. The DNA of the CDR3 is TGTGCCAGCAGTCCCGAGAGGGCTAAAAACATTCAGTACTTC. Its translation: CASSPERAKNIQYF.